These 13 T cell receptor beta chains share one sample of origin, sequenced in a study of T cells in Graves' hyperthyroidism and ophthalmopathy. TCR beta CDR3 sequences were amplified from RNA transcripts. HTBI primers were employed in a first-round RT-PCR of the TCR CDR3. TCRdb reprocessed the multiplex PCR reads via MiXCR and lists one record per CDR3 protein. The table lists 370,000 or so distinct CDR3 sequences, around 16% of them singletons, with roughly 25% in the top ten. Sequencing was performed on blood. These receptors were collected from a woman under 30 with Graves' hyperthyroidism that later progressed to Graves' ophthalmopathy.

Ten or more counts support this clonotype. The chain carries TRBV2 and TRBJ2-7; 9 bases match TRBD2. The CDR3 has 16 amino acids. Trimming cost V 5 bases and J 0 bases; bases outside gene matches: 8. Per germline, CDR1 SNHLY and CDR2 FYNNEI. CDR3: CASSSPTSGNSYEQYF. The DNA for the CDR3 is TGTGCCAGCAGTAGTCCGACTAGCGGAAACTCCTACGAGCAGTACTTC. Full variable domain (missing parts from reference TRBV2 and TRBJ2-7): EPEVTQTPSHQVTQMGQEVILRCVPISNHLYFYWYRQILGQKVEFLVSFYNNEISEKSEIFDDQFSVERPDGSNFTLKIRSTKLEDSAMYFCASSSPTSGNSYEQYFGPGTRLTVT.

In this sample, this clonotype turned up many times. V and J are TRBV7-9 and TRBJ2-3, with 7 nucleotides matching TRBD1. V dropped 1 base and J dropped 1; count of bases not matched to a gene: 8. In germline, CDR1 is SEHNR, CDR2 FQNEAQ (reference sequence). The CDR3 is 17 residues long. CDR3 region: CASSLEQTGIGTDTQYF. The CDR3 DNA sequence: TGTGCCAGCAGCTTAGAGCAGACAGGGATTGGCACAGATACGCAGTATTTT.

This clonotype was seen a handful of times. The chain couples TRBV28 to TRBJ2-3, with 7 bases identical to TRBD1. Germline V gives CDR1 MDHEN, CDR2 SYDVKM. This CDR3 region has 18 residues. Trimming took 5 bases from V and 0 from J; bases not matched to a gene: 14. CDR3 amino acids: CASSRPRDRLPSTDTQYF. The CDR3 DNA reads TGTGCCAGCAGTCGACCCCGGGACAGATTACCTAGCACAGATACGCAGTATTTT. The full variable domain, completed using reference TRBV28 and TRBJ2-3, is DVKVTQSSRYLVKRTGEKVFLECVQDMDHENMFWYRQDPGLGLRLIYFSYDVKMKEKGDIPEGYSVSREKKERFSLILESASTNQTSMYLCASSRPRDRLPSTDTQYFGPGTRLTVL.

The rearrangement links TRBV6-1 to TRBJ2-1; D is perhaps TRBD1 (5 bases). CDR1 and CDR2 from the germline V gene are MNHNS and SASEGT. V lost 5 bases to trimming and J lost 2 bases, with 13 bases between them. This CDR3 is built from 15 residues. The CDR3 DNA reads TGTGCCAGCAGTCCCGACAGAGCTACCTACAATGAGCAGTTCTTC. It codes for CASSPDRATYNEQFF.

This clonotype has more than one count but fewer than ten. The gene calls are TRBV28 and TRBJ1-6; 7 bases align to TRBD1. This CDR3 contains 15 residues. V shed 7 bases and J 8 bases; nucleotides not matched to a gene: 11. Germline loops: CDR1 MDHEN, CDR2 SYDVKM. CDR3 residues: CASNLQGLVDSPLHF. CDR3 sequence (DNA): TGTGCCAGCAACCTACAGGGGTTAGTCGATTCACCCCTCCACTTT.

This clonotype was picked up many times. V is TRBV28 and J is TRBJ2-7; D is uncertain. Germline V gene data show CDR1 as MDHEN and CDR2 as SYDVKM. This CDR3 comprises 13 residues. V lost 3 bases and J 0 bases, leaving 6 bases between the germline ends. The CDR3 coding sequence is TGTGCCAGCAGTTTGTCACTCTCCTACGAGCAGTACTTC. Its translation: CASSLSLSYEQYF.

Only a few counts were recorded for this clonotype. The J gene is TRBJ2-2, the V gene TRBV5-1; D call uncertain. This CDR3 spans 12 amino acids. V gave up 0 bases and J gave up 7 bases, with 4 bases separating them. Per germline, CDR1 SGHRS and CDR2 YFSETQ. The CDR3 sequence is CASSLEDGELFF. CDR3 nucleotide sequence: TGCGCCAGCAGCTTGGAAGACGGGGAGCTGTTTTTT.

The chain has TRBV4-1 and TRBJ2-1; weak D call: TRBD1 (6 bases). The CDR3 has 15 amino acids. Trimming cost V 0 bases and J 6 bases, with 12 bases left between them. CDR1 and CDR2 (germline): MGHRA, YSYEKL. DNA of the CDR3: TGCGCCAGCAGCCAAGATTCAGGGGCTGGCAATGAGCAGTTCTTC. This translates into CASSQDSGAGNEQFF.

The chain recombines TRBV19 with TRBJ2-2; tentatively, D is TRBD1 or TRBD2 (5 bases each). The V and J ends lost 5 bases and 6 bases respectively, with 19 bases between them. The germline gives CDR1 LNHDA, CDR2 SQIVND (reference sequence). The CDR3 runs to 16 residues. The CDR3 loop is CASSFRDRTGAGELFF. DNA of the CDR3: TGTGCCAGTAGTTTCCGGGACCGTACCGGGGCCGGGGAGCTGTTTTTT. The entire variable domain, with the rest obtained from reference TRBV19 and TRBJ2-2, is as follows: DGGITQSPKYLFRKEGQNVTLSCEQNLNHDAMYWYRQDPGQGLRLIYYSQIVNDFQKGDIAEGYSVSREKKESFPLTVTSAQKNPTAFYLCASSFRDRTGAGELFFGEGSRLTVL.

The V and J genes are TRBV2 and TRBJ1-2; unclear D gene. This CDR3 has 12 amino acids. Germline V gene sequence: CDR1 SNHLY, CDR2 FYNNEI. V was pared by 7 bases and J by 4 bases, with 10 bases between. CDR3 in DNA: TGTGCCAGCAACGATCCTGGCTATGGCTACACCTTC. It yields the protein CASNDPGYGYTF. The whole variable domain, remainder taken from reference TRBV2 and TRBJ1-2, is EPEVTQTPSHQVTQMGQEVILRCVPISNHLYFYWYRQILGQKVEFLVSFYNNEISEKSEIFDDQFSVERPDGSNFTLKIRSTKLEDSAMYFCASNDPGYGYTFGSGTRLTVV.

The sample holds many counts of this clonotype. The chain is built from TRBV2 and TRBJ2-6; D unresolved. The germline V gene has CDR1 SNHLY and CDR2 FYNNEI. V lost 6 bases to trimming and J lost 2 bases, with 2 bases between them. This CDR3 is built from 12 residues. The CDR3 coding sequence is TGTGCCAGCAGCGCTGGGGCCAACGTCCTGACTTTC. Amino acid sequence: CASSAGANVLTF.

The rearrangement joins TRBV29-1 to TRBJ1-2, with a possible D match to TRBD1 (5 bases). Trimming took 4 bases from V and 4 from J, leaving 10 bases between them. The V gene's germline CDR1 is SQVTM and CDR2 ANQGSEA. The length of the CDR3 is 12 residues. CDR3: CSVVGAPYGYTF. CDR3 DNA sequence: TGCAGCGTTGTAGGGGCCCCCTATGGCTACACCTTC.

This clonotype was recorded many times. DNA of the CDR3: TGCAGTGCCACAGGGGGAAATAATTCACCCCTCCACTTT. Protein sequence: CSATGGNNSPLHF. V is TRBV20-1 and J is TRBJ1-6; 8 nucleotides align to TRBD1. Germline V gives CDR1 DFQATT, CDR2 SNEGSKA (reference sequence). The junction had 3 bases not matched to a gene; V was cut back by 6 bases and J by 5 bases. The CDR3 runs 13 residues.